This TCR gamma chain comes out of a study of fetal and pediatric gammadelta thymocytes (dated by TCRdb to the early 2020s). About the study as a whole: The bulk gammadelta thymocyte repertoires, which combined previously published data with newly generated, unpublished data, were used to reinforce a single-cell study of gammadelta thymocyte development. The bulk gammadelta thymocyte repertoires combined unpublished data with previously published data (refs 27,28). To increase subject numbers and strengthen the CDR3 publicity analysis, bulk TCR repertoire data were added. A total of approximately ten subjects, comprising 3 fetal thymus donors and 7 pediatric thymus donors, were covered by the bulk gammadelta thymocyte repertoire set. What the study reported, not specific to this receptor: Fetal gammadelta thymocyte repertoires were previously reported to be enriched for TRDV2, TRGV8 and TRGV9 usage, low N additions and public CDR3s compared with post-natal repertoires.

The junction shows trimming of 0 bases on V and 2 bases on J, and the gene matches do not reach 4 bases of it. CDR1 and CDR2, per the germline V gene, are EGSNGY and YDSYNSKV. Its CDR3 holds 14 amino acids, cysteine through phenylalanine. CDR3 DNA only is kept here, 42 bases in frame from base 1. The reads were generated on an Illumina MiSeq. The study's own analysis went as follows. For the publicity analysis, the Vgamma9Vdelta2 and nonVgamma9Vdelta2 bulk CDR3 files from each subject were merged to form one combined repertoire per subject. Using base R and dplyr, each CDR3 amino acid sequence was checked across 9 single-cell datasets and nine to ten bulk repertoires to give a publicity score ranging from 0 to 19. Identical DNA sequences were merged into single rows after TCRdb reprocessed the public reads with CATT. None of the V and J calls come from the authors' own analysis; TCRdb made them. The sample yields around 550 gamma-chain clones; under 4.5% were counted once. The ten largest clones add up to about a tenth of the sample.

For staining, thymocytes received Zombie NIR viability dye along with antibodies against CD3 (UCHT1), TCRgammadelta (11F2), TCRVgamma9 (IMMU360) and TCRVdelta2 (IMMU389). Bulk TRD and TRG CDR3 repertoires were generated separately from sorted Vgamma9Vdelta2 and nonVgamma9Vdelta2 gammadelta thymocytes of human fetal and pediatric thymuses. Pediatric thymus tissue was obtained in Belgium from children undergoing cardiac surgery. The pediatric thymus donors included in the study ranged in age from roughly 1 to 12 years. As previously described, thymic cell suspensions were prepared from both fetal and post-natal thymuses. NonVgamma9Vdelta2 thymocytes were sorted as CD3+ gammadeltaTCR+ cells that did not have the Vgamma9+Vdelta2+ phenotype. Cells were sorted on a FACS Aria III cell sorter (BD Biosciences). This clone is identified as medium-sized (0.01 to 0.1%). Its recognized antigen is unknown. Qualities for individual bases were not recorded, and no much larger clone is one base off.

This receptor chain uses TRGV2 and TRGJ1 or TRGJ2. The clonotype originates from a child who underwent cardiac surgery and was recorded as healthy. What was sequenced was non-Vgamma9Vdelta2 gamma-delta T cells from the thymus. The cell subset or site label of this sample denotes: CD3+gammadeltaTCR+ thymocytes not co-expressing Vgamma9 and Vdelta2. The CDR3 protein is CATWDGPDYYKKLF. The DNA reads as follows: TGTGCCACCTGGGACGGGCCGGATTATTATAAGAAACTCTTT.